The 29 T cell receptor beta chains below all came from one sample that was sequenced in a study of regulatory T cells in long-lasting Graves disease. Time point indicated: persistent/refractory GD, antithyroid drugs over 5 years with positive TRAb. TCR sequences were obtained from RNA taken from PBMCs. Construction of the TCR beta libraries employed iRepertoire HTBI primers in conjunction with Arm-PCR of CDR3 regions. TCRdb processed the multiplex PCR reads anew with MiXCR; each CDR3 protein has one entry. The repertoire includes roughly 450,000 distinct CDR3 sequences, roughly 20% of them detected once, and under 9% sits in the top ten. Sequences were derived from peripheral blood mononuclear cells (PBMCs), sampled when the disease was refractory, from a patient treated with antithyroid drugs. The receptors derive from a female donor with Graves disease.

This rearrangement joins TRBV10-1 to TRBJ2-7; D is possibly TRBD1 (6 bases). V was cut by 1 base and J by 2 bases, with 12 bases left in between. Germline loops: CDR1 WNHNN, CDR2 SYGVQD (reference sequence). The CDR3 totals 15 residues. CDR3 loop: CASSEWDTLTYEQYF. DNA for the CDR3: TGCGCCAGCAGTGAGTGGGACACTCTGACCTACGAGCAGTACTTC.

The V gene is TRBV28, the J gene TRBJ2-4; TRBD2 aligns across 10 bases. From germline, CDR1 is MDHEN and CDR2 SYDVKM. Unmatched junction bases numbered 11, after V lost 5 bases and J lost 7 bases. The CDR3 is 16 residues long. The CDR3: CASSLEAGGGGNIQYF. CDR3 coding DNA: TGTGCCAGCAGTCTAGAAGCGGGAGGGGGGGGGAACATTCAGTACTTC.

This clonotype has a handful of counts. A much larger clone is a single base away; this may be a read error. The V gene is TRBV6-1, the J gene TRBJ2-7; 10 bases match TRBD2. This CDR3 comprises 13 residues. Per the germline V gene, CDR1 is MNHNS and CDR2 is SASEGT. CDR3: CASSRTSGYEQHF. The DNA for the CDR3 is TGTGCCAGCAGTCGGACTAGCGGTTACGAGCAGCACTTC.

Notes on this clonotype: This clone may be a read error of a much larger clone one base away. V usage is TRBV10-3 and J usage is TRBJ1-2; the match to TRBD1 covers 7 bases. Germline trimming cut 7 bases from V and 7 bases from J; bases unmatched to any gene: 9. The CDR3 has 13 amino acids. Germline V gene data show CDR1 as ENHRY and CDR2 as SYGVKD. The CDR3 loop is CAITDRDSCGYTF. In nucleotides, the CDR3 is TGTGCCATCACCGACCGGGACAGCTGTGGCTACACCTTC.

This clonotype was counted ten times or more. The V and J genes are TRBV11-2 and TRBJ2-7; the D call may be TRBD1 or TRBD2 (5 bases each). The V end lost 5 bases, the J end lost 1 base, and 15 bases lay between the germline ends. The CDR3 spans 15 residues. The germline V gene encodes CDR1 SGHAT and CDR2 FQNNGV. The CDR3: CASSRNRDGSYEQYF. The CDR3 nucleotides read TGTGCCAGCAGCAGAAACCGGGACGGGTCCTACGAGCAGTACTTC.

This clonotype was seen at least ten times. This chain connects TRBV12-5 to TRBJ2-2; no definite D call. Germline CDR1 reads LGHNT; CDR2 reads FRNRAP. This CDR3 is built from 16 residues. V dropped 2 bases and J dropped 0 bases, with 10 bases sitting between them. CDR3 amino acids: CASGLNRFPNTGELFF. As DNA, the CDR3 is TGTGCTAGTGGTTTGAACCGTTTTCCGAACACCGGGGAGCTGTTTTTT.

The chain couples TRBV5-1 to TRBJ2-1; TRBD2 aligns across 8 bases. The length of the CDR3 is 14 residues. CDR1 SGHRS and CDR2 YFSETQ come from the germline V gene. Trimming removed 2 bases from V and 5 bases from J; junction bases left unmatched: 3. The DNA for the CDR3 is TGCGCCAGCAGCTTAGCGGGAGCTCACAATGAGCAGTTCTTC. This gives the protein CASSLAGAHNEQFF.

This clonotype showed up just a few times. The rearrangement uses TRBV9 and TRBJ2-7; 10 nucleotides align to TRBD2. Germline V gene sequence: CDR1 SGDLS, CDR2 YYNGEE. J lost 2 bases, V lost 0 bases, and 8 bases had no gene match. The CDR3 contains 17 residues. CDR3: CASSVEGLAIPPYEQYF. CDR3 DNA sequence: TGTGCCAGCAGCGTAGAGGGACTAGCGATTCCACCCTACGAGCAGTACTTC.

The sample holds many counts of this clonotype. The rearrangement links TRBV28 to TRBJ1-2, with D unclear. CDR1 and CDR2 from the germline V gene are MDHEN and SYDVKM. V was cut by 10 bases and J by 7 bases, with 13 bases left in between. The CDR3 has 11 amino acids. The CDR3 DNA reads as TGTGCCATCAAAATGCTAGGTGGCTACACCTTC. Its protein product is CAIKMLGGYTF.

This clonotype was observed at least ten times. The chain carries TRBV27 and TRBJ2-5; 7 positions match TRBD2. Germline V CDR1 and CDR2: MNHEY, SMNVEV (reference sequence). The CDR3 length is 14 residues. Trimming took 5 bases from V and 1 from J; bases not matched to a gene: 4. The CDR3 here is CASSPAGTQETQYF. In DNA, the CDR3 is TGTGCCAGCAGTCCAGCGGGAACCCAAGAGACCCAGTACTTC.

This clonotype was seen repeatedly, ten times or more. The gene calls are TRBV6-1 and TRBJ2-7, with D hard to call. The CDR3 loop spans 14 amino acids. Germline CDR1 MNHNS, CDR2 SASEGT. Trimming removed 7 bases at V and 0 bases at J, with 13 bases between. The CDR3 loop reads CASTPGQSSYEQYF. CDR3 in DNA: TGTGCCAGCACCCCCGGGCAGAGCTCCTACGAGCAGTACTTC.

This clonotype was seen more than once but under ten times. The chain recombines TRBV7-2 with TRBJ2-7, with 8 bases matching TRBD1. CDR1 and CDR2 (germline): SGHTA, FQGNSA. The CDR3 spans 16 residues. Trimming removed 5 bases from V and 2 bases from J; junction bases left unmatched: 11. Here the CDR3 reads CASSGPDRGSAYEQYF. Written as DNA, the CDR3 is TGTGCCAGCAGCGGACCCGACAGGGGCTCAGCCTACGAGCAGTACTTC.

This chain connects TRBV20-1 to TRBJ1-2; perhaps TRBD1 as D (5 bases). Deletions cut 7 bases from V and 5 bases from J, with 11 bases between. There are 11 residues in the CDR3. Looked up from germline, CDR1 is DFQATT and CDR2 is SNEGSKA (reference sequence). CDR3 protein: CSVGGRYGYTF. The CDR3 DNA is TGCAGTGTTGGGGGACGTTATGGCTACACCTTC.

The rearrangement joins TRBV19 to TRBJ1-1; weak D call: TRBD1 (5 bases). Trimming shortened V by 1 base and J by 0 bases, and 9 bases separated the two germline ends. Germline CDR1 is LNHDA and CDR2 is SQIVND (reference sequence). The CDR3 has 15 residues. The CDR3 region is CASSIGGMLNTEAFF. In DNA form, the CDR3 reads TGTGCCAGTAGTATAGGGGGGATGCTGAACACTGAAGCTTTCTTT.

This clonotype was counted a few times. CDR3 bases: TGTGCCAGTAGTTCAAGACTAGCGGGAGGCCGCGAGCAGTACTTC. Amino acids: CASSSRLAGGREQYF. The rearrangement uses TRBV19 and TRBJ2-7; 13 bases fit TRBD2. The junction had 7 bases not matched to a gene; V was cut back by 5 bases and J by 6 bases. The length of the CDR3 is 15 residues. Germline-derived CDR1 and CDR2 are LNHDA and SQIVND (reference sequence).

This clonotype was seen only a few times. J is TRBJ1-1 and V is TRBV20-1; tentative D call: TRBD1 (5 bases). CDR3 length: 17 amino acids. Germline assignment: CDR1 DFQATT and CDR2 SNEGSKA (reference sequence). Between the trimmed V and J ends, which lost 1 base and 2 bases, there was a span of 20 bases. CDR3 sequence: CSARVPLGPGPNTEAFF. CDR3 DNA sequence: TGCAGTGCTAGAGTCCCGTTGGGACCCGGACCCAACACTGAAGCTTTCTTT.

This clonotype was observed at least ten times. The CDR3 region has the DNA TGTGCCACCAGCAGGGGGTTCGACAGTAGCAATCAGCCCCAGCATTTT. Residues: CATSRGFDSSNQPQHF. The chain couples TRBV15 to TRBJ1-5, with a weak D call TRBD1 (5 bases). CDR3 length: 16 residues. Trimming took off 3 bases at V and 0 bases at J, with 12 bases between the two ends. CDR1 LNHNV and CDR2 YYDKDF come from the germline V gene (reference sequence).

The chain uses TRBV11-2 and TRBJ2-3; D call uncertain. CDR1 and CDR2 (germline): SGHAT, FQNNGV. This CDR3 has 14 amino acids. Trimming removed 8 bases at V and 1 base at J, with 13 bases between. CDR3 bases: TGTGCCAGCCTCCCGAGGTCTGGCACAGATACGCAGTATTTT. Translated: CASLPRSGTDTQYF.

This clonotype was counted at least ten times. This chain joins TRBV29-1 and TRBJ2-5; TRBD2 matches at 12 bases. V lost 1 base, J lost 4 bases, and 1 base stayed unmatched. In germline, CDR1 is SQVTM, CDR2 ANQGSEA. The CDR3 loop spans 14 amino acids. In DNA form, the CDR3 reads TGCAGCGTTGAAGGGGGACTAGCGGGAGAGACCCAGTACTTC. This sequence encodes CSVEGGLAGETQYF. The full variable domain, completed using reference TRBV29-1 and TRBJ2-5, is SAVISQKPSRDICQRGTSLTIQCQVDSQVTMMFWYRQQPGQSLTLIATANQGSEATYESGFVIDKFPISRPNLTFSTLTVSNMSPEDSSIYLCSVEGGLAGETQYFGPGTRLLVL.

This clonotype was counted ten times or more. The genes are TRBV11-1 and TRBJ1-1; D might be TRBD1 (5 bases). Germline V gives CDR1 SGHAT, CDR2 FQDESV (reference sequence). CDR3 length equals 15 residues. Trimming pared 5 bases from V and 7 bases from J, leaving 20 bases between. The CDR3 protein is CASSLAGQFAFEAFF. The CDR3 nucleotides read TGTGCCAGCAGCCTCGCAGGGCAGTTCGCTTTTGAAGCTTTCTTT.

This rearrangement joins TRBV27 to TRBJ2-2; 9 bases are a match to TRBD2. Trimming took 7 bases from V and 2 from J; bases not matched to a gene: 17. Germline V gives CDR1 MNHEY, CDR2 SMNVEV (reference sequence). The CDR3 consists of 19 residues. The chain's CDR3 is CASTGERTGTSYNTGELFF. The CDR3 nucleotides are TGTGCCAGCACCGGGGAAAGGACCGGGACTAGCTATAACACCGGGGAGCTGTTTTTT.

J is TRBJ2-7 and V is TRBV19, with TRBD2 matching over 8 bases. The CDR3 covers 13 residues. The V segment lost 6 bases and the J segment 3 bases; nucleotides outside the gene matches: 4. CDR1 and CDR2 from the germline V gene are LNHDA and SQIVND (reference sequence). CDR3 loop: CASRSSGYYEQYF. CDR3 nucleotides: TGTGCCAGTAGGTCTAGCGGGTACTACGAGCAGTACTTC.

V is TRBV20-1 and J is TRBJ2-3; 11 positions agree with TRBD2. The CDR3 is 16 residues long. V was pared by 0 bases and J by 4 bases, with 6 bases of the junction left unmatched. The germline gives CDR1 DFQATT, CDR2 SNEGSKA (reference sequence). In DNA form, the CDR3 reads TGCAGTGCTAGAGATATCCTAGCGGGAGGAGCAGATACGCAGTATTTT. It specifies CSARDILAGGADTQYF.

This clonotype has just a few counts. The CDR3: CASSLGGAPTEAFF. The CDR3, as DNA: TGTGCCAGCAGCTTGGGGGGGGCACCCACTGAAGCTTTCTTT. This chain joins TRBV7-6 and TRBJ1-1; a weak D match, TRBD1 (6 bases). The CDR3 runs to 14 residues. V dropped 3 bases and J dropped 4 bases, with 12 bases sitting between them. Germline V CDR1 and CDR2: SGHVS, FNYEAQ.

V is TRBV5-1 and J is TRBJ1-2; possibly TRBD1 for D (6 bases). Germline CDR1 is SGHRS and CDR2 is YFSETQ. V was clipped by 0 bases and J by 0 bases, with 27 bases between them. The CDR3 consists of 21 residues. In DNA form, the CDR3 reads TGCGCCAGCAGCTTGGTACCGAAGTTCATCGGGCAGGGGCCTACTAACTATGGCTACACCTTC. Encoded protein: CASSLVPKFIGQGPTNYGYTF.

This clonotype was detected only a few times. The rearrangement uses TRBV5-1 and TRBJ1-6; possible D gene TRBD1, 5 bases. V dropped 4 bases and J dropped 9 bases, with 11 bases sitting between them. CDR3 length: 13 amino acids. From germline, CDR1 is SGHRS and CDR2 YFSETQ. In DNA, the CDR3 is TGCGCCAGCAGCACGGGGGTTGGTTCACCCCTCCACTTT. Protein product: CASSTGVGSPLHF.

As for this clonotype: At one boundary the junction diverges from the germline segment, which might be a read error. This chain joins TRBV7-7 and TRBJ2-2; possibly TRBD1 for D (6 bases). Germline values: CDR1 SSHAT, CDR2 FNYEAQ (reference sequence). The CDR3 is 12 residues long. CDR3 loop: CASSHGQGELFF. The CDR3 region has the DNA TGTGCTAGCAGCCACGGACAGGGGGAGCTGTTTTTT.

This clonotype came up many times. The CDR3 sequence: CASSSRTGGLNQPQHF. Here the CDR3 DNA reads TGTGCCAGCAGTTCCCGGACAGGGGGACTCAATCAGCCCCAGCATTTT. V gene TRBV28 combines with J gene TRBJ1-5, with 10 bases that match TRBD1. Germline V gene data show CDR1 as MDHEN and CDR2 as SYDVKM. Trimming cost V 4 bases and J 3 bases; bases outside gene matches: 6. CDR3 length: 16 amino acids.

This clonotype was observed once. This sequence joins TRBV27 and TRBJ2-1; 10 bases line up with TRBD1. This CDR3 spans 15 amino acids. Germline CDR1 and CDR2: MNHEY and SMNVEV (reference sequence). With 5 bases clipped from V and 8 bases from J, the junction kept 9 bases outside the gene matches. CDR3 region: CASSQIVTGGHEQFF. The CDR3 DNA sequence: TGTGCCAGCAGTCAGATAGTGACAGGGGGCCATGAGCAGTTCTTC.